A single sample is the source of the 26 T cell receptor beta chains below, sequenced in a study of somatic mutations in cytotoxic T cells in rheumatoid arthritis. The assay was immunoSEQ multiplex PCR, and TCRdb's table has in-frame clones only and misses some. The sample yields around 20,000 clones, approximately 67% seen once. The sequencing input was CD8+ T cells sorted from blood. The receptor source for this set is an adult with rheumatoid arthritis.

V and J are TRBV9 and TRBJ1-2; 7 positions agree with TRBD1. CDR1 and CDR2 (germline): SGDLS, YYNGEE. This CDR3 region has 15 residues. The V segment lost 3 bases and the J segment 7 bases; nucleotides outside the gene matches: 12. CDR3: CASSERQGSLPGYTF. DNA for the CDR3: TGTGCCAGCAGCGAAAGACAGGGTTCACTCCCTGGCTACACCTTC.

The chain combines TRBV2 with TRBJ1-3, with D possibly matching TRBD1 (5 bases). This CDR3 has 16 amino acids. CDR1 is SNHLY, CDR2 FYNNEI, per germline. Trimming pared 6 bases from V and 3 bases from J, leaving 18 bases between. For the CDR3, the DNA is TGTGCCAGCAGCTCCCCCGCAGGGAGGAGTGGAAACACCATATATTTT. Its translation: CASSSPAGRSGNTIYF.

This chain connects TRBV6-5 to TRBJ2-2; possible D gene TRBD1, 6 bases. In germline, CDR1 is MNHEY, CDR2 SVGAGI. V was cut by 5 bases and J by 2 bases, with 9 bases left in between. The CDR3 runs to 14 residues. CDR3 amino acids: CASSGTLNTGELFF. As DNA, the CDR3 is TGTGCCAGCAGTGGGACACTTAACACCGGGGAGCTGTTTTTT.

This CDR3 reads CASSPTGSSNQPQHF. The CDR3 bases are TGTGCCAGCAGCCCCACAGGGTCGAGCAATCAGCCCCAGCATTTT. This chain connects TRBV6-5 to TRBJ1-5, with a weak D call TRBD1 (6 bases). The length of the CDR3 is 15 residues. Germline assignment: CDR1 MNHEY and CDR2 SVGAGI. The V end lost 6 bases, the J end lost 1 base, and 13 bases lay between the germline ends.

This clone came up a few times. As DNA, the CDR3 is TGTGCCAGTAGTATAGACCGGGAAGCTTTCTTT. Its translation is CASSIDREAFF. This rearrangement joins TRBV19 to TRBJ1-1; D is unresolved. The CDR3 covers 11 residues. The ends were cut back, 0 bases at V and 8 bases at J, with 4 bases in the middle. Looked up from germline, CDR1 is LNHDA and CDR2 is SQIVND (reference sequence).

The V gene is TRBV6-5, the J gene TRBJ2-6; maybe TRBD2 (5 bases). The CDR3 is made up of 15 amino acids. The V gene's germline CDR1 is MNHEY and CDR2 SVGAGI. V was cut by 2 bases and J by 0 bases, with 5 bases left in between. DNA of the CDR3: TGTGCCAGCAGTTACGAGGGCTCTGGGGCCAACGTCCTGACTTTC. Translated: CASSYEGSGANVLTF.

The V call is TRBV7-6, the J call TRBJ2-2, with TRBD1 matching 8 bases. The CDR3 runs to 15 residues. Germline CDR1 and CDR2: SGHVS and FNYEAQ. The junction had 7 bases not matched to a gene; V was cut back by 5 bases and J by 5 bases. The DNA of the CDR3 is TGTGCCAGCAGCCTGGGGACAGGTTCAACCGGGGAGCTGTTTTTT. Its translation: CASSLGTGSTGELFF.

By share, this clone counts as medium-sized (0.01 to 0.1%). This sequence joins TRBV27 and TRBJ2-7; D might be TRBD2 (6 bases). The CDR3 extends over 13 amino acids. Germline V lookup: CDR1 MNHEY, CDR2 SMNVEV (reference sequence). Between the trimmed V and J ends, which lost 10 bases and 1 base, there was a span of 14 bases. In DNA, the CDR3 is TGTGCCACCTATGGAGGGGTTTCCTACGAGCAGTACTTC. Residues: CATYGGVSYEQYF.

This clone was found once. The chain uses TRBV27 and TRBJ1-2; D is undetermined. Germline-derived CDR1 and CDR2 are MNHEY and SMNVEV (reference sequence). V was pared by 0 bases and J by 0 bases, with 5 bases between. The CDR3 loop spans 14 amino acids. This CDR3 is CASSLSPANYGYTF. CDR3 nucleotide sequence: TGTGCCAGCAGTTTATCGCCGGCTAACTATGGCTACACCTTC.

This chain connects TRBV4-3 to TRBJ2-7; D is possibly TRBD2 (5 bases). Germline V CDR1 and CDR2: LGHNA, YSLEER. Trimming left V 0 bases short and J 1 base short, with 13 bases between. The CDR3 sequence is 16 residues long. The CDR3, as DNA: TGCGCCAGCAGCCAAGATCTGGCGGGCTTATCCTACGAGCAGTACTTC. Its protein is CASSQDLAGLSYEQYF.

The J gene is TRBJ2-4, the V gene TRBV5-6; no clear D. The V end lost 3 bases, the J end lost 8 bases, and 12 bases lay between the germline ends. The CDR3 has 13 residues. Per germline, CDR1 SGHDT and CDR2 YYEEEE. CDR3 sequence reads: CASSSVLPDIQYF. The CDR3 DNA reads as TGTGCCAGCAGCTCGGTTCTCCCGGACATTCAGTACTTC.

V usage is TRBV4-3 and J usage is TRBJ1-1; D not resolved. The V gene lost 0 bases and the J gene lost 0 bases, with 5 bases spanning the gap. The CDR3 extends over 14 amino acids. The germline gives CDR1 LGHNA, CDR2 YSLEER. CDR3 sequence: CASSQDGLNTEAFF. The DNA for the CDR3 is TGCGCCAGCAGCCAAGATGGGTTGAACACTGAAGCTTTCTTT.

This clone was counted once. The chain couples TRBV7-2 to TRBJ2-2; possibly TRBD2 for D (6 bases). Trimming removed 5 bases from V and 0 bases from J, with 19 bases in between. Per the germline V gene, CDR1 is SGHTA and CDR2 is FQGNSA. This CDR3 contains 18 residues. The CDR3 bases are TGTGCCAGCAGCCTAATCCCGGGGCGGGACGCGAACACCGGGGAGCTGTTTTTT. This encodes CASSLIPGRDANTGELFF.

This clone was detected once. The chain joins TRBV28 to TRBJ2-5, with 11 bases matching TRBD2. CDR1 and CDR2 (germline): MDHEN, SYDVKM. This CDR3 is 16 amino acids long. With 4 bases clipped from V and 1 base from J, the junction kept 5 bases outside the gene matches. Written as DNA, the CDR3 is TGTGCCAGCAGTTCGGGACTAGCGGACCGCCAAGAGACCCAGTACTTC. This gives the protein CASSSGLADRQETQYF.

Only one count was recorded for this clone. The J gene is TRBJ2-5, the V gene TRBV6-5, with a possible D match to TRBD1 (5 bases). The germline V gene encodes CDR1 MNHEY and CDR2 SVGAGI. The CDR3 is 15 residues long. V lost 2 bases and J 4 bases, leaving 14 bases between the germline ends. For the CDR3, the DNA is TGTGCCAGCAGTTACAAGGGGTCTTCGGGAGAGACCCAGTACTTC. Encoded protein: CASSYKGSSGETQYF.

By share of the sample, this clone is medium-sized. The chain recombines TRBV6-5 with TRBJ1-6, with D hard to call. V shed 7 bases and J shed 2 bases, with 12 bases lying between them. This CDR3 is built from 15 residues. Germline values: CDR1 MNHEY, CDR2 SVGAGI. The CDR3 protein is CASNEGDPYNSPLHF. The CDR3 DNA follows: TGTGCCAGCAACGAGGGAGATCCCTATAATTCACCCCTCCACTTT.

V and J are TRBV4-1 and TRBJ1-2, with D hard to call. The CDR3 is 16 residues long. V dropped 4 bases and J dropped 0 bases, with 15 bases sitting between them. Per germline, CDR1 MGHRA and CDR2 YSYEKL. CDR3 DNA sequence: TGCGCCAGCAGCCCGGAAACGGGGATCCCTAACTATGGCTACACCTTC. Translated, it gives CASSPETGIPNYGYTF.

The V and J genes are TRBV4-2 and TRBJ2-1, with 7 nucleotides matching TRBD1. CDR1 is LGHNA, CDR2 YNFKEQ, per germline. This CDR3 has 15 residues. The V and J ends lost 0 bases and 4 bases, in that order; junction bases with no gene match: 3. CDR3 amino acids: CASSQDRGQYNEQFF. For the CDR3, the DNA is TGTGCCAGCAGCCAAGACCGGGGACAGTACAATGAGCAGTTCTTC.

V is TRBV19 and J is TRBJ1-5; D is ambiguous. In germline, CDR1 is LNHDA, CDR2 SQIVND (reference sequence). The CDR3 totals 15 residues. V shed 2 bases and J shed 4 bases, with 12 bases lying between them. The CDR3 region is CASSIRSAANQPQHF. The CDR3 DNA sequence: TGTGCCAGTAGTATAAGGTCGGCAGCTAATCAGCCCCAGCATTTT.

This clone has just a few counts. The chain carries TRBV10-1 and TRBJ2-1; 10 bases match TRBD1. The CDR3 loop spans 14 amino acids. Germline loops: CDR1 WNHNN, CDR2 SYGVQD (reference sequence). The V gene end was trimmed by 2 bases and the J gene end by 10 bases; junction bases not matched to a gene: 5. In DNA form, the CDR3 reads TGCGCCAGCAGTGAGGACAGGGGGCATGAAGAGCAGTTCTTC. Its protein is CASSEDRGHEEQFF.

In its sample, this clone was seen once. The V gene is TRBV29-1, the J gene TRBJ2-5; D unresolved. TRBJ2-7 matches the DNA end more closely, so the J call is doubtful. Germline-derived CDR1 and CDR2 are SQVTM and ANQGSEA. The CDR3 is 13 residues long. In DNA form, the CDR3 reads TGCAGCGTTGTTCCGCCGGAGTCCTACGAGCAGTACTTC. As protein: CSVVPPESYEQYF.

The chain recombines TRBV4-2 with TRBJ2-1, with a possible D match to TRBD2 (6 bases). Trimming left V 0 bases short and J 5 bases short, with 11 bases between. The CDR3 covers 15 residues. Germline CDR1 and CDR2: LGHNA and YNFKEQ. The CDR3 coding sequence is TGTGCCAGCAGCCAAGAACGGGGAGGAAACAATGAGCAGTTCTTC. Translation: CASSQERGGNNEQFF.

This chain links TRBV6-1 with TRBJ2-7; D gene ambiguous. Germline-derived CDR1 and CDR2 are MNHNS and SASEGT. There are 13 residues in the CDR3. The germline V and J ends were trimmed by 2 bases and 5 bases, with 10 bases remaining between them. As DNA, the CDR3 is TGTGCCAGCAGTGAAATGGTAGGGCACGAGCAGTACTTC. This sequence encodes CASSEMVGHEQYF.

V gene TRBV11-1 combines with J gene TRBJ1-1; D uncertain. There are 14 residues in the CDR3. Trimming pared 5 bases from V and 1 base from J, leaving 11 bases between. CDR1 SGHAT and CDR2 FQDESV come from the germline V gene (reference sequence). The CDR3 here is CASSPKPENTEAFF. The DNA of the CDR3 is TGTGCCAGCAGCCCGAAGCCGGAGAACACTGAAGCTTTCTTT.

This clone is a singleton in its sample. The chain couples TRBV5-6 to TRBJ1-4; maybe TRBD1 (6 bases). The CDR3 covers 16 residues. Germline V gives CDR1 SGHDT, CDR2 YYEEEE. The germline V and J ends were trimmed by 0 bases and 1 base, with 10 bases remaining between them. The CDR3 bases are TGTGCCAGCAGCTTGGGGTCAGGGGTAACTAATGAAAAACTGTTTTTT. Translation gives CASSLGSGVTNEKLFF. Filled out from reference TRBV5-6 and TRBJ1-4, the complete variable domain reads DAGVTQSPTHLIKTRGQQVTLRCSPKSGHDTVSWYQQALGQGPQFIFQYYEEEERQRGNFPDRFSGHQFPNYSSELNVNALLLGDSALYLCASSLGSGVTNEKLFFGSGTQLSVL.

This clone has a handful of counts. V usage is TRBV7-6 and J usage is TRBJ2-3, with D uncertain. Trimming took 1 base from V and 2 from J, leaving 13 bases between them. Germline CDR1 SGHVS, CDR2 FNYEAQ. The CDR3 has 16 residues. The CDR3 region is CASSLEGLSNTDTQYF. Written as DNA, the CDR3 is TGTGCCAGCAGCTTAGAAGGGTTATCAAACACAGATACGCAGTATTTT.